A single sample is the source of the 2 T cell receptor beta chains below, sequenced in a study of blood T cell repertoires in COVID-19 (dated by TCRdb to the early 2020s). Library preparation employed the immunoSEQ multiplex PCR assay. What TCRdb holds here is the immuneACCESS table cut down to in-frame rearrangements. Part of the clones is not present; checked against another copy, under half of the missing clones reflect an unresolved V gene, and the others are unexplained. Here the sample has about 40,000 clones; roughly 83% occur a single time. Of the sample, 2% to 3% is held by the ten largest clones. Sequenced sample: peripheral blood. These receptors were collected from an older woman with acute or convalescent COVID-19.

The CDR3 region has the DNA TGTGCCAGCAGCTCAAGTGGACAGGGGGCCTCAGGGTCACCCCTCCACTTT. It is translated as CASSSSGQGASGSPLHF. J is TRBJ1-6 and V is TRBV7-2; 11 bases match TRBD1. Germline values: CDR1 SGHTA, CDR2 FQGNSA. CDR3 size: 17 residues. With 4 bases clipped from V and 10 bases from J, the junction kept 12 bases outside the gene matches.

The chain uses TRBV7-6 and TRBJ2-5; tentative D call: TRBD1 (5 bases). The CDR3 has 14 amino acids. Germline-derived CDR1 and CDR2 are SGHVS and FNYEAQ. Trimming stripped 4 bases from V and 1 base from J, with 10 bases between. The CDR3 DNA reads as TGTGCCAGCAGCTCCGAGGACATCCAAGAGACCCAGTACTTC. Translation: CASSSEDIQETQYF.